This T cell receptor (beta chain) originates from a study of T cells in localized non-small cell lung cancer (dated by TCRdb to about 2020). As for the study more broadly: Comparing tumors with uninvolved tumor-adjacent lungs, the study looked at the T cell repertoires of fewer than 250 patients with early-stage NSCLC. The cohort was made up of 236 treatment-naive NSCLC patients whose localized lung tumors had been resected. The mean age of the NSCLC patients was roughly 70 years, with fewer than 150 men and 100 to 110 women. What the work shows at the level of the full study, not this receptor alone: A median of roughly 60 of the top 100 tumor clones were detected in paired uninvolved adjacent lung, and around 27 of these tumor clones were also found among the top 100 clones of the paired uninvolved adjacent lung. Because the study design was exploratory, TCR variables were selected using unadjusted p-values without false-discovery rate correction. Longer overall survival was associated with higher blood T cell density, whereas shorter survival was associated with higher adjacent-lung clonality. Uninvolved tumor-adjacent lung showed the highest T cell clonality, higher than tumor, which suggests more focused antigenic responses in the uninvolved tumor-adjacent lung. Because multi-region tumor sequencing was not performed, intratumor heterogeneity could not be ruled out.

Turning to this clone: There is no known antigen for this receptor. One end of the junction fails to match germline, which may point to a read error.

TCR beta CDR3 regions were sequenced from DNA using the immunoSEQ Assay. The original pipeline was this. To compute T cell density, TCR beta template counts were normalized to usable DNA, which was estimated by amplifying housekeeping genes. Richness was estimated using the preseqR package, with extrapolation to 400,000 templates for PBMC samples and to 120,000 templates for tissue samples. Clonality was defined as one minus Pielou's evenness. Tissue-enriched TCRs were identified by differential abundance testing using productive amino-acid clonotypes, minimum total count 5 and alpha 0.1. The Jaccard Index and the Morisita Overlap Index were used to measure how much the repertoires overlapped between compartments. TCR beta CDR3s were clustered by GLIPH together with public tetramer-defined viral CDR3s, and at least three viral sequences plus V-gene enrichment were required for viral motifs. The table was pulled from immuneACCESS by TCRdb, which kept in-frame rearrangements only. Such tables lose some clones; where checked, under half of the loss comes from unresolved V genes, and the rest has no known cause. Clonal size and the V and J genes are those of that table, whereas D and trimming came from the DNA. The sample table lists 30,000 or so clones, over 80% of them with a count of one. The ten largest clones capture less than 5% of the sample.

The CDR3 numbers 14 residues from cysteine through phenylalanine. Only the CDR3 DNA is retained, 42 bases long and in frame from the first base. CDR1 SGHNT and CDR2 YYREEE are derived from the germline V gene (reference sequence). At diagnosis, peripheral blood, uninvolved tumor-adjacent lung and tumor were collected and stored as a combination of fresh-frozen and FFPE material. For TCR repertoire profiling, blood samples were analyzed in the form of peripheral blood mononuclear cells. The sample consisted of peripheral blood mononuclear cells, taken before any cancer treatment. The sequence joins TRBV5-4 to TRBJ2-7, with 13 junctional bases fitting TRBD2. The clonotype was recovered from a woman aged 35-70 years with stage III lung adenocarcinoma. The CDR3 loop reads CASSRTSGSYEQYF. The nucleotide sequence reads TGCGCCAGCAGCCGGACTAGCGGGAGCTACGAGCAGTACTTC.